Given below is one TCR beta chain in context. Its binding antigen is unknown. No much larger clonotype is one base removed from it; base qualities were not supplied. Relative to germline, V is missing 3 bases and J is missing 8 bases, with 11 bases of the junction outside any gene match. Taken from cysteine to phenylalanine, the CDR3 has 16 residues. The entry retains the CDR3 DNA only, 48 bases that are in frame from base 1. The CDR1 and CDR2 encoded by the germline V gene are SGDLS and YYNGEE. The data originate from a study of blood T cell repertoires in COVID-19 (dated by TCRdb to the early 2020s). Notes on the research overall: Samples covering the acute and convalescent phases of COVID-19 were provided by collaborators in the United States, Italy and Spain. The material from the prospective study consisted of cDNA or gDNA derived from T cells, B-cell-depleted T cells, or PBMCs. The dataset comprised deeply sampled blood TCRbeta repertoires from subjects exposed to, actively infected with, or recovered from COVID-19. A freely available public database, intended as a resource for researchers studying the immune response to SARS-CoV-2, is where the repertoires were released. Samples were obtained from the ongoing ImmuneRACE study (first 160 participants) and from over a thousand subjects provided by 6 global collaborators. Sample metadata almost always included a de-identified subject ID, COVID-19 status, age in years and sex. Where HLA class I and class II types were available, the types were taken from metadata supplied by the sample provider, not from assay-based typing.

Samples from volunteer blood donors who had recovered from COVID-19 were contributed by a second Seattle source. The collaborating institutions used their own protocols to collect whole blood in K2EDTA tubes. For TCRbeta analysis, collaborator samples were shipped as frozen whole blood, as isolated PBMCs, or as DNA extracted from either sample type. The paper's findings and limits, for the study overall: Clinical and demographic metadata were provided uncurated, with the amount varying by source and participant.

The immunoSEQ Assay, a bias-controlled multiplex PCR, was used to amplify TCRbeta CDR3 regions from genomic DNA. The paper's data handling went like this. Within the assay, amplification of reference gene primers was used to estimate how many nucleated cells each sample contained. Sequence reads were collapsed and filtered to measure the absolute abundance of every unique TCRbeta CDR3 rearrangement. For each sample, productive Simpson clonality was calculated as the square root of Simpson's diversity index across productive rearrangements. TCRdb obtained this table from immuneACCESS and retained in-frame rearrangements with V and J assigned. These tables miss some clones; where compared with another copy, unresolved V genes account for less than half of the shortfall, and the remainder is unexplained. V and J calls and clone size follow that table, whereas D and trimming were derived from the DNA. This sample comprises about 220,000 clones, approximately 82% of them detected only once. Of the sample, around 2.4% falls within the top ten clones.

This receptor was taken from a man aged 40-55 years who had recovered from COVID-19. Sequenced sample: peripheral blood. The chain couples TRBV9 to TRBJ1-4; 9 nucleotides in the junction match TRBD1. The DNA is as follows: TGTGCCAGCAGCGCGCAGGGACAGGGAGGCGGCGAAAAACTGTTTTTT. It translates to CASSAQGQGGGEKLFF.